Listed below are T cell receptor beta chains from one sample, sequenced in a study of blood T cell repertoires in COVID-19. Data came from immunoSEQ multiplex PCR; TCRdb stores just in-frame clones and leaves some out. Here the sample spans around 260,000 clones, around 87% being singletons. Sequenced input: peripheral blood. The source of these receptors is a woman aged 55-69 years with COVID-19, enrolled during active disease. The CDR3 runs from the conserved cysteine through the conserved F or W. Each record gives: CDR3 protein, CDR3 DNA, J gene, V gene, D gene, clone size. The D gene is left open where the match is weak. Part of the rows lack a size; the others show once, few, many or a class for expanded clones.

CATSDLTGSGGELFF,TGTGCCACCAGTGATTTGACCGGGTCTGGCGGGGAGCTGTTTTTT,TRBJ2-2,TRBV24-1,.,.
CASSQVGQGGGFREKLFF,TGCGCCAGCAGCCAAGTGGGACAAGGCGGGGGCTTTAGGGAAAAACTGTTTTTT,TRBJ1-4,TRBV4-1,.,.
CASSQAQSGELFF,TGTGCCAGCAGCCAAGCCCAATCCGGGGAGCTGTTTTTT,TRBJ2-2,TRBV3-1/TRBV3-2,.,.
CATSDRTALLF,TGTGCCACCAGTGATCGAACAGCTCTCCTTTTT,TRBJ2-2,TRBV24-1,.,.
CASSQGRTEPQHF,TGTGCCAGCAGCCAAGGAAGGACTGAGCCCCAGCATTTT,TRBJ1-5,TRBV3-1/TRBV3-2,.,once
CASSVGLAGEGTYEQYF,TGTGCCAGCAGCGTAGGGCTAGCGGGGGAGGGGACCTACGAGCAGTACTTC,TRBJ2-7,TRBV9,TRBD2,.
CASSLGTYEQYF,TGTGCCAGCAGCTTAGGTACCTACGAGCAGTACTTC,TRBJ2-7,TRBV11-3,.,.
CASSADWKNTEAFF,TGTGCCAGCAGTGCGGACTGGAAGAACACTGAAGCTTTCTTT,TRBJ1-1,TRBV2,.,.
CATGTEDGADTQYF,TGTGCCACCGGAACGGAGGATGGCGCAGATACGCAGTATTTT,TRBJ2-3,TRBV24-1,.,.
CASSSQAISNQPQHF,TGTGCCAGTAGTAGTCAGGCGATTAGCAATCAGCCCCAGCATTTT,TRBJ1-5,TRBV19,.,once
CASSPSRQGAGETQYF,TGTGCCAGCTCACCATCCAGGCAGGGGGCTGGAGAGACCCAGTACTTC,TRBJ2-5,TRBV18,TRBD1,.
CASSSRQGSLSGNTIYF,TGTGCCAGCAGTTCCCGACAGGGCTCCCTCTCTGGAAACACCATATATTTT,TRBJ1-3,TRBV27,TRBD1,.
CASSHGITSGSTTGELFF,TGCGCCAGCAGCCATGGGATTACTAGCGGGAGTACGACCGGGGAGCTGTTTTTT,TRBJ2-2,TRBV5-1,TRBD2,once
CASSTHRSSYEQYF,TGTGCCAGCAGCACCCACAGGAGCTCCTACGAGCAGTACTTC,TRBJ2-7,TRBV11-1,.,.
CASSSGTTQGNIQYF,TGTGCCAGCAGCTCCGGGACTACCCAAGGGAACATTCAGTACTTC,TRBJ2-4,TRBV5-4,TRBD2,few
CATFRPGLPTDTQYF,TGTGCCACCTTCCGTCCCGGACTCCCCACAGATACGCAGTATTTT,TRBJ2-3,TRBV28,.,.
CSASDRGPYEQYF,TGCAGTGCTAGTGACAGGGGGCCCTACGAGCAGTACTTC,TRBJ2-7,TRBV20-1,TRBD1,.
CASSPPSGIGGLIDGYTF,TGTGCCAGCTCACCACCAAGTGGTATAGGGGGCCTAATTGATGGCTACACCTTC,TRBJ1-2,TRBV18,TRBD1,.
CASSLTSGTYEQYF,TGTGCCAGCAGCTTGACTAGCGGAACCTACGAGCAGTACTTC,TRBJ2-7,TRBV7-2,TRBD2,.
CASSNDLGGYTF,TGTGCCAGCAGCAACGACCTAGGTGGCTACACCTTC,TRBJ1-2,TRBV5-6,.,.
CASSLSDRLNTEAFF,TGTGCCAGCAGCTTGTCGGACAGGCTGAACACTGAAGCTTTCTTT,TRBJ1-1,TRBV7-9,TRBD1,.
CASSEVGGLNTEAFF,TGTGCCAGCAGTGAAGTGGGAGGGTTGAACACTGAAGCTTTCTTT,TRBJ1-1,TRBV2,.,.
CASRTGTNEKLFF,TGTGCCAGCAGGACAGGGACTAATGAAAAACTGTTTTTT,TRBJ1-4,TRBV19,TRBD1,.
CASSLDGTVYEQYF,TGTGCCAGCAGCTTAGACGGGACAGTCTACGAGCAGTACTTC,TRBJ2-7,TRBV7-8,TRBD1,.
CASSRLLAGISTDTQYF,TGTGCCAGCAGCCGACTACTAGCGGGAATTAGCACAGATACGCAGTATTTT,TRBJ2-3,TRBV28,TRBD2,.
CASSYPDRSYEQYF,TGCGCCAGCAGCTACCCGGACAGGTCCTACGAGCAGTACTTC,TRBJ2-7,TRBV5-1,TRBD1,.
CASSSGQGAEKLFF,TGTGCCAGCAGTTCGGGACAGGGGGCGGAGAAACTGTTTTTT,TRBJ1-4,TRBV6-2/TRBV6-3,TRBD1,.
CASRYRGRETQYF,TGTGCCAGCAGATACAGGGGGAGGGAGACCCAGTACTTC,TRBJ2-5,TRBV12-3/TRBV12-4,TRBD1,.
CASSSPGGPRGDEQFF,TGTGCCAGCAGCTCCCCGGGAGGACCGCGGGGGGATGAGCAGTTCTTC,TRBJ2-1,TRBV7-3,TRBD2,.
CASSWSGRAREQYF,TGTGCCAGCAGTTGGAGTGGGAGGGCCAGGGAGCAGTACTTC,TRBJ2-7,TRBV27,TRBD2,many
CATSHRVSGANVLTF,TGTGCCACCAGCCACAGGGTGTCTGGGGCCAACGTCCTGACTTTC,TRBJ2-6,TRBV24-1,.,.
CASSPGQGNNQPQHF,TGTGCCAGCTCACCAGGACAGGGCAACAATCAGCCCCAGCATTTT,TRBJ1-5,TRBV18,TRBD1,.
CASSLSGDNEQFF,TGTGCCAGCAGCCTGTCCGGTGACAATGAGCAGTTCTTC,TRBJ2-1,TRBV6-5,.,once
CASSLPPPPVRGAFF,TGTGCCAGTAGCTTACCCCCGCCGCCAGTCCGGGGGGCTTTCTTT,TRBJ1-1,TRBV19,.,once
CASSPGGGYTDTQYF,TGTGCCAGCAGCCCCGGGGGGGGGTACACAGATACGCAGTATTTT,TRBJ2-3,TRBV7-7,TRBD2,.
CASSGLAGVEQYF,TGTGCCAGCAGCGGACTAGCGGGAGTCGAGCAGTACTTC,TRBJ2-7,TRBV9,TRBD2,.
CASSGIPGTGELFF,TGTGCCAGCAGTGGCATACCGGGTACCGGGGAGCTGTTTTTT,TRBJ2-2,TRBV6-4,.,.
CASSPRTGVNTEAFF,TGTGCCAGCAGCCCTCGGACAGGGGTAAACACTGAAGCTTTCTTT,TRBJ1-1,TRBV9,TRBD1,.
CASAGVYEQYF,TGTGCCTCAGCGGGAGTATACGAGCAGTACTTC,TRBJ2-7,TRBV30,TRBD2,.
CASSEGQGARETQYF,TGCGCCAGCAGCGAGGGACAGGGGGCGCGGGAGACCCAGTACTTC,TRBJ2-5,TRBV5-1,TRBD1,once
CASSLYLSANVLTF,TGTGCCAGCAGTTTATATCTATCTGCGAACGTCCTGACTTTC,TRBJ2-6,TRBV27,.,.
CASSVRPQVGEQYF,TGTGCCAGCAGCGTACGACCCCAGGTGGGCGAGCAGTACTTC,TRBJ2-7,TRBV9,.,.
CASSPSGNGNTIYF,TGTGCCAGCTCACCATCAGGGAATGGAAACACCATATATTTT,TRBJ1-3,TRBV18,.,.
CASSQTTGVNTEAFF,TGTGCCAGCAGCCAGACGACAGGGGTGAACACTGAAGCTTTCTTT,TRBJ1-1,TRBV11-2,TRBD1,.
CASSRGVSDEKLFF,TGTGCCAGCAGCCGGGGAGTTTCGGACGAAAAACTGTTTTTT,TRBJ1-4,TRBV3-1/TRBV3-2,.,.
CASSPIQRTSTDTQYF,TGTGCCAGCTCACCTATACAACGGACTAGTACAGATACGCAGTATTTT,TRBJ2-3,TRBV18,TRBD2,.
CAWSVGVNQPQHF,TGTGCCTGGAGCGTAGGAGTAAATCAGCCCCAGCATTTT,TRBJ1-5,TRBV30,.,.
CAITGTGTTGELFF,TGTGCCATCACCGGGACAGGGACCACCGGGGAGCTGTTTTTT,TRBJ2-2,TRBV10-3,TRBD1,once
CASSALDRYMAASYNEQFF,TGTGCCAGCAGCGCCCTGGACAGGTATATGGCGGCGTCCTACAATGAGCAGTTCTTC,TRBJ2-1,TRBV2,TRBD1,few
CASNTGTPGYTF,TGTGCCAGCAACACAGGGACCCCTGGCTACACCTTC,TRBJ1-2,TRBV28,.,.
CASSVGGTSSSTDTQYF,TGTGCCAGCAGCGTAGGTGGGACTAGCTCTAGTACAGATACGCAGTATTTT,TRBJ2-3,TRBV9,TRBD2,.
CASSPPIGRRGQETQYF,TGCGCCAGCAGCCCCCCCATCGGGAGAAGAGGGCAAGAGACCCAGTACTTC,TRBJ2-5,TRBV4-1,.,.
CASARQGSYEQYF,TGTGCCAGCGCCAGACAGGGTTCCTACGAGCAGTACTTC,TRBJ2-7,TRBV25-1,TRBD1,few
CASSELNYEQYF,TGTGCCAGCAGTGAGCTAAACTACGAGCAGTACTTC,TRBJ2-7,TRBV2,.,.
CASSQDRLQPQHF,TGTGCCAGCAGCCAAGATAGACTACAGCCCCAGCATTTT,TRBJ1-5,TRBV4-2,.,.
CASGGPTGELFF,TGTGCCAGTGGCGGGCCCACCGGGGAGCTGTTTTTT,TRBJ2-2,TRBV19,.,.